This T cell receptor (beta chain) was sequenced for a study of identical twins. This clonotype was seen at least ten times. A universal primer site was created by template switching, with the cDNA bearing unique molecular identifiers. TCRdb fed the 5' RACE reads into MiXCR, producing one record per CDR3 protein. This table has 200,000 to 300,000 distinct CDR3 sequences, about 7% appearing once. CDR1 is SGHVS and CDR2 is FQNEAQ in the germline V gene. There are 17 residues in the CDR3. Trimming cost V 5 bases and J 1 base; bases outside gene matches: 11. The sample also formed part of further work on yellow fever vaccine responses in identical twins.

The receptor comes from a young woman in good health. The chain links TRBV7-8 to TRBJ2-7; the match to TRBD2 covers 10 bases. What was sequenced was memory (CD45RO+) T cells sorted from blood. CDR3 in DNA: TGTGCCAGCAGCCCAAGCCCCACTAGCGGGGTTTCCTACGAGCAGTACTTC. The encoded protein is CASSPSPTSGVSYEQYF.